The table lists the clone carrying this TCR beta chain with many counts. Its specificity is not known. Sorted inputs of about 19,000 to 1,000,000 cells, with 10%, 30% or 50% RNA, yielded naive CD8 libraries. As previously described, bulk TCR libraries were made using listed TCR primers. One entry per CDR3 protein, called by TCRdb with MiXCR from the PCR reads. Among 350,000 or so distinct CDR3 sequences listed, about a fifth were seen once. These data are taken from a study of molecular identifiers for immune sequencing clone quantification. Across the study: Split five ways in replicates, RNA from about 20,000 or 100,000 naive CD8 cells had four portions sequenced. Study-wide points: In cases of identical TCR molecules sharing a barcode, highly expanded clone sizes could be underestimated.

Germline V CDR1 and CDR2: SQVTM, ANQGSEA. Germline trimming cut 1 base from V and 4 bases from J; bases unmatched to any gene: 9. The CDR3 extends over 17 amino acids. The source material was naive CD8+ T cells from blood, with Jurkat cell RNA spiked in. Subset noted: FACS-sorted CD8+CD4-CCR7+CD45RA+ naive T cells. The sequence was obtained from a human donor in good health. Some libraries in this study had Jurkat cell RNA spiked in. The chain recombines TRBV29-1 with TRBJ2-3, with 12 bases that match TRBD2. The CDR3 coding sequence is TGCAGCGTTGAAGGACTAGCGGGAGTCAGTGTGGCAGATACGCAGTATTTT. Translating gives CSVEGLAGVSVADTQYF.